This TCR beta chain was sequenced for a study of identical twins. Study-level results: Whereas memory repertoires showed no such difference, abundant cord blood beta clonotypes carried fewer insertions.

There are a few counts of this clonotype. Its antigen is not known. Healthy Caucasian individuals made up all the donors. CDR1 and CDR2 from the germline V gene are LGHNT and FRNRAP. Trimming left V 3 bases short and J 6 bases short, with 6 bases between. The CDR3 is 12 amino acids. TCRdb processed the 5' RACE reads anew with MiXCR; each CDR3 protein has one entry. The data show around 510,000 distinct CDR3 sequences, about 13% seen once. The data were also submitted as part of a second study, on yellow fever vaccine responses in identical twins. According to that study: Twins' vaccine T cell response reportedly gave the appearance of partial convergence and partial personalization.

The chain is built from TRBV12-5 and TRBJ2-1; D is unclear. This clonotype was sampled from a woman aged 18-30 years in good health. The sample comprised CD4+ T cells sorted from blood. CDR3 sequence: CASGFGINEQFF. In DNA, the CDR3 is TGTGCTAGTGGTTTTGGGATCAATGAGCAGTTCTTC.